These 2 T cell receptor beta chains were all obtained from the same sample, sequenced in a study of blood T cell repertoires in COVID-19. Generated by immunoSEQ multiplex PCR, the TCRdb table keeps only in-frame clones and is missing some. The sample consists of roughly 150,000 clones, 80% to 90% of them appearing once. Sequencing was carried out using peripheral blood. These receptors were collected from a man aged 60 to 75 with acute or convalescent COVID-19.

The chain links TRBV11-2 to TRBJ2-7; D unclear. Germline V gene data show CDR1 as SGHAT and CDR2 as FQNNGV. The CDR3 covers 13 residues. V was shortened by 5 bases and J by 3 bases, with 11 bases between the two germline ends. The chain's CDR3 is CASSPRSYYEQYF. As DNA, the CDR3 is TGTGCCAGCAGCCCGAGAAGCTACTACGAGCAGTACTTC.

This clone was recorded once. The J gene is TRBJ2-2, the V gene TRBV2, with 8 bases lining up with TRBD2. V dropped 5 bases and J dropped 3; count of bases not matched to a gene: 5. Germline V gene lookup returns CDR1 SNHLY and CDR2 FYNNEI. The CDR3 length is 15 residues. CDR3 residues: CASSLAGIDTGELFF. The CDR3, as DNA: TGTGCCAGCAGTTTAGCGGGGATCGACACCGGGGAGCTGTTTTTT. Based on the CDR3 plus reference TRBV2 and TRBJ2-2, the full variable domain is EPEVTQTPSHQVTQMGQEVILRCVPISNHLYFYWYRQILGQKVEFLVSFYNNEISEKSEIFDDQFSVERPDGSNFTLKIRSTKLEDSAMYFCASSLAGIDTGELFFGEGSRLTVL.